Given below is one T cell receptor beta chain in context. This sample is drawn from a study of cytomegalovirus exposure and HLA in healthy donors. Germline CDR1 reads GTSNPN; CDR2 reads SVGIG (reference sequence). The V segment lost 0 bases and the J segment 5 bases; nucleotides outside the gene matches: 7. The CDR3 is 15 residues long. The PCR had 60 Vbeta and 13 Jbeta primers. Sequenced by immunoSEQ multiplex PCR; TCRdb stores in-frame clones only, minus some. The sample has some 30,000 clones, 70% to 85% seen once. The receptor was isolated from a woman aged 18-29 years in good health and CMV-seronegative. The chain combines TRBV30 with TRBJ2-7; TRBD2 agrees at 10 bases. Input material: PBMCs. The CDR3 nucleotides are TGTGCCTGGAGTGTACTTCCAGCGGGAGGGGACGAGCAGTACTTC. It is translated as CAWSVLPAGGDEQYF.